These T cell receptor beta chains were read from a single sample in a study of shared clonotypes between healthy human individuals. Sequencing used immunoSEQ multiplex PCR; TCRdb keeps in-frame clones, though not all of them. Of more than 550,000 clones in the sample, roughly 91% were seen once. Sequenced input: memory CD8+ T cells from PBMCs. These receptors were obtained from a man between 18 and 29 years old in good health. Some clones in this sample may be carry-over from other donors' samples. Each CDR3 is given without its conserved first and last residue. Fields, in order: V gene, J gene, CDR3 protein.

>TRBV25-1|TRBJ2-5
ASSETKGAYQETQY
>TRBV6-5|TRBJ2-7
ASSFLTGGWTYEQY
>TRBV27|TRBJ2-7
ASSLEGPYEQY
>TRBV28|TRBJ1-1
ASSLGGNTEAF
>TRBV9|TRBJ2-7
ASSEGGSPQDEQY
>TRBV5-4|TRBJ2-1
ASSSRVAGTNEQF
>TRBV27|TRBJ2-3
ASSPRTGGVDTQY
>TRBV6-5|TRBJ2-5
ASSYGQGGQTQY
>TRBV6-6|TRBJ1-1
ASSYKGGNTEAF
>TRBV6-1|TRBJ2-3
ASSETHSQRSTDTQY
>TRBV9|TRBJ2-3
ASSVGTGTGWADTQY
>TRBV11-2|TRBJ1-5
ASSSGTSSNQPQH
>TRBV5-1|TRBJ1-4
ASRDRGTEKLF
>TRBV27|TRBJ2-1
ASSPGLVPYNEQF
>TRBV27|TRBJ1-1
ASSLISVRSNTEAF
>TRBV27|TRBJ2-1
ASRSGSYNEQF
>TRBV28|TRBJ2-7
ASSPDRSLSYEQY
>TRBV4-3|TRBJ2-1
ASSQSHELAGGWRF
>TRBV14|TRBJ2-3
ASSQSRTDTQY
>TRBV7-6|TRBJ2-1
ASSSGTSVYNEQF
>TRBV11-2|TRBJ2-1
ASSPPTASTYNEQF
>TRBV29-1|TRBJ1-3
SVVPGPGNTIY
>TRBV10-2|TRBJ1-3
ASSETGASGNTIY
>TRBV27|TRBJ1-4
ASSPRTGGNEKLF
>TRBV27|TRBJ1-2
ASSLDSSYGYT
>TRBV19|TRBJ2-7
ASSIRDTHYEQY
>TRBV7-5|TRBJ1-4
ARTLSLGEGGMASTTATNEKLF
>TRBV7-6|TRBJ2-7
ASSLRSHRSGEQY
>TRBV27|TRBJ1-5
ASSLNTGRNQPQH
>TRBV5-1|TRBJ2-2
ASRTSGNTGELF
>TRBV27|TRBJ2-7
ASSLYGTSGLEQY
>TRBV4-1|TRBJ2-5
ASSRRGLAGKETQY
>TRBV7-8|TRBJ2-1
ASSPERAVNYNEQF
>TRBV15|TRBJ1-5
ATSRDGAVWQPQH
>TRBV14|TRBJ2-2
ASSLVAGELF
>TRBV27|TRBJ2-6
ASRRQAGANVLT
>TRBV27|TRBJ1-5
ASSASYSNQPQH
>TRBV30|TRBJ1-2
AWTGTGGSVGYT
>TRBV30|TRBJ2-7
AWSGAGSSYEQY
>TRBV7-9|TRBJ1-1
ASSLSWTEANTEAF
>TRBV27|TRBJ1-5
ASSPILAGLNQPQH
>TRBV27|TRBJ1-1
ASRWGRAGNTEAF
>TRBV29-1|TRBJ2-1
SVGISGYNEQF
>TRBV7-9|TRBJ2-7
ASSLGIHEQY
>TRBV19|TRBJ2-1
ASTLRGGGNEQF
>TRBV27|TRBJ2-3
ASSPPGLASTDTQY
>TRBV28|TRBJ2-1
ASSPVGLALYNEQF
>TRBV14|TRBJ1-4
ASSPWGGEKLF
>TRBV15|TRBJ2-1
ATSRGDYDYNEQF
>TRBV27|TRBJ2-7
ASSLSPMAYEQY
>TRBV19|TRBJ2-1
ASSTGASSYNEQF
>TRBV9|TRBJ1-1
ASSPGQTMNTEAF